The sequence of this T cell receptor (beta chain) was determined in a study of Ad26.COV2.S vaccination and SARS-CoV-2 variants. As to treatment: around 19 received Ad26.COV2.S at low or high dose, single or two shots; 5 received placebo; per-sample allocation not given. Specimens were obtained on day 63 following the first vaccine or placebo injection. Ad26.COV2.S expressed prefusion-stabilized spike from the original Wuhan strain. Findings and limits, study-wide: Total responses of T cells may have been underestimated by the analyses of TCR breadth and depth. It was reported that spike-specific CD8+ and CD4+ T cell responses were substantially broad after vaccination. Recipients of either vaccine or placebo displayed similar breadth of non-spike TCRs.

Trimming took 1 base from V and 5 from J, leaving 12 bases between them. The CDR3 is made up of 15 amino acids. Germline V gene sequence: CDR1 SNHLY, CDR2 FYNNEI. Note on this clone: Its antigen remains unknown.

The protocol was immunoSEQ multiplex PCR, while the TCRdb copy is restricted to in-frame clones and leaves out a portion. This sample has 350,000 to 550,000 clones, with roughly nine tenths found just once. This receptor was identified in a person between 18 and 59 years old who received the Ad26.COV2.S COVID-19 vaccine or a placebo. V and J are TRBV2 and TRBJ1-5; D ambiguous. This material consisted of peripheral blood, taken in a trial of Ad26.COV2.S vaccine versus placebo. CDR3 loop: CASSEGRALYQPQHF. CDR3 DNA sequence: TGTGCCAGCAGTGAAGGTAGGGCCCTTTATCAGCCCCAGCATTTT. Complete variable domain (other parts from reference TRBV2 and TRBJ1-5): EPEVTQTPSHQVTQMGQEVILRCVPISNHLYFYWYRQILGQKVEFLVSFYNNEISEKSEIFDDQFSVERPDGSNFTLKIRSTKLEDSAMYFCASSEGRALYQPQHFGDGTRLSIL.